This T cell receptor (beta chain) is drawn from a study of blood T cells in healthy people across ages. Sample-barcoded 5' priming and a J-beta primer mix drove a second PCR of roughly 6 to 12 cycles. Each CDR3 protein is one row after TCRdb ran MiXCR on the 5' RACE reads. Here the sample spans roughly 500,000 distinct CDR3 sequences, more than 20% being singletons. The CDR3 is 12 residues long. The V and J ends lost 5 bases and 6 bases respectively, with 8 bases between them. The same sample was also studied in work on T cells of mothers and their children.

This chain links TRBV12-3 or TRBV12-4 with TRBJ2-1; no reliable D call. This clonotype was obtained from a boy aged 10-17 years in good health. The specimen was blood. CDR3 residues: CASSQGINEQFF. CDR3 DNA: TGTGCCAGCAGTCAAGGGATCAATGAGCAGTTCTTC.